Listed below are T cell receptor beta chains from one sample, sequenced in a study of blood T cell repertoires in COVID-19. Data came from immunoSEQ multiplex PCR; TCRdb stores just in-frame clones and leaves some out. The sample records 300,000 to 350,000 clones, over 75% being singletons. The sequenced material came from PBMCs or T cells enriched from blood (not recorded which). The receptors were sampled from a woman in her 30s who had recovered from COVID-19. Each CDR3 is given without its conserved first and last residue. Fields, in order: V gene, J gene, CDR3 protein.

TRBV5-8,TRBJ2-7,ASSRGHISYEQY
TRBV7-9,TRBJ1-2,ASSHGGTYGYT
TRBV3-1/TRBV3-2,TRBJ1-2,ASSRTGGRGGYT
TRBV6-5,TRBJ2-7,ASGTDSSVRREQY
TRBV7-7,TRBJ2-1,ASSPRLAGVINEQF
TRBV27,TRBJ2-2,ASRALATGELF
TRBV2,TRBJ2-3,ASSGAHRTDTQY
TRBV3-1/TRBV3-2,TRBJ2-7,ASSQVRGLVYEQY
TRBV5-8,TRBJ1-2,ASSRGDTSYYGYT
TRBV4-1,TRBJ2-3,ASSRVPGRESTDTQY
TRBV7-9,TRBJ1-1,ASSLRGGTEAF
TRBV19,TRBJ1-4,ASSSPGQGNEKLF
TRBV19,TRBJ2-5,ASSSSQGETQY
TRBV5-1,TRBJ2-1,ASSLLSDSEQF
TRBV7-8,TRBJ2-7,ASSPGLAGTYEQY
TRBV7-9,TRBJ2-6,ASSLSTGVFSGANVLT
TRBV5-6,TRBJ1-5,ASSLWQGVVQPQH
TRBV28,TRBJ1-2,ASTIQGIYGYT
TRBV5-1,TRBJ1-5,ASSLGGLSNQPQH
TRBV2,TRBJ2-7,ASSVRTSTAEQY
TRBV10-3,TRBJ2-7,AIRRGGDPESLEQY
TRBV15,TRBJ1-1,ATSRESRGQNTEAF
TRBV19,TRBJ2-2,ASQAGGTTGELF
TRBV19,TRBJ2-4,ACSTAAKNIQY
TRBV7-9,TRBJ1-2,ASSLDAGYGYT
TRBV6-5,TRBJ2-1,ASMPSSYNEQF
TRBV4-3,TRBJ2-7,ASSPAAGGLYEQY
TRBV19,TRBJ1-1,ASSIEGVNTEAF
TRBV9,TRBJ2-5,ASSVGRRGVETQY
TRBV7-9,TRBJ1-2,ASSFGSNGYT
TRBV11-2,TRBJ2-7,ASSPPRDEQY
TRBV2,TRBJ2-1,ASRDRGHEQF
TRBV19,TRBJ2-2,ASSMATSGMNTGELF
TRBV28,TRBJ2-2,ASRALANTGELF
TRBV11-2,TRBJ2-3,ASSLGGGISDTQY
TRBV5-1,TRBJ2-1,ASSFGQIYNEQF
TRBV7-9,TRBJ2-1,ASSLGSSYNEQF
TRBV14,TRBJ2-7,ASSRNRGGSYEQY
TRBV5-1,TRBJ2-5,ASSAHISGGVRETQY
TRBV11-2,TRBJ2-1,ASSLPRQGGSNEQF
TRBV11-2,TRBJ1-1,ASSFTSTGAPTEAF
TRBV28,TRBJ1-5,ASSDRENQPQH
TRBV15,TRBJ1-5,ATSRIDRDQPQH
TRBV7-8,TRBJ1-2,ASSHLGKREYGYT
TRBV7-2,TRBJ2-7,ASSLGAGDEQY
TRBV6-6,TRBJ1-5,ASSGGGGTGNQPQH
TRBV14,TRBJ2-4,ASSQGPPPGNIQY
TRBV29-1,TRBJ1-1,SVTFGARGTEAF
TRBV6-5,TRBJ2-1,ATATQVEQF
TRBV28,TRBJ2-7,ASSFSDRDLHEQY
TRBV5-1,TRBJ1-5,ASSVSTGDQPQH